This T cell receptor (beta chain) originates from a study of T cell responses to AZD1222 COVID-19 vaccine. Study outcomes and limitations: Clonal diversity may have been underestimated in mostly white British donors. Vaccination with two AZD1222 doses was followed by a rise in Spike-specific TCR breadth and depth.

Here immunoSEQ multiplex PCR was the method, and the copy in TCRdb shows in-frame clones only, minus some. The data show some 180,000 clones, over 85% seen once. The CDR3 has 12 amino acids. Germline V lookup: CDR1 SQVTM, CDR2 ANQGSEA. Trimming removed 3 bases from V and 5 bases from J, with 10 bases in between. This clone has only one observation. The target antigen is unknown. This TCR was recovered from an adult who received the MenACWY meningococcal vaccine as a control. This specimen consisted of peripheral blood, obtained 28 days after the second dose of the MenACWY control vaccine. This sequence joins TRBV29-1 and TRBJ1-2; the D is unclear. For the CDR3, the DNA is TGCAGCGTTGAGGATAGAGGGTATGGCTACACCTTC. It translates to CSVEDRGYGYTF.